This T cell receptor (beta chain) was obtained from a study of blood T cell repertoires in COVID-19. Background on the study: From the United States, Italy and Spain came samples of acute and convalescent COVID-19.

The CDR3 consists of 15 residues. Germline lookup yields CDR1 LNHDA and CDR2 SQIVND (reference sequence). Trimming took 0 bases from V and 6 from J, leaving 11 bases between them. This table comes from immunoSEQ multiplex PCR, and its TCRdb copy is limited to in-frame clones, with some not included. Seen here are 7,900 or so clones, roughly 80% observed once, and the top ten hold about a third. The clonotype originates from a human donor in a cohort sampled during active COVID-19. The chain recombines TRBV19 with TRBJ2-2; tentative D call: TRBD1 (6 bases). The sample consisted of peripheral blood. The CDR3 is CASSIDQPGAGELFF. DNA of the CDR3: TGTGCCAGTAGTATAGATCAGCCAGGGGCCGGGGAGCTGTTTTTT.